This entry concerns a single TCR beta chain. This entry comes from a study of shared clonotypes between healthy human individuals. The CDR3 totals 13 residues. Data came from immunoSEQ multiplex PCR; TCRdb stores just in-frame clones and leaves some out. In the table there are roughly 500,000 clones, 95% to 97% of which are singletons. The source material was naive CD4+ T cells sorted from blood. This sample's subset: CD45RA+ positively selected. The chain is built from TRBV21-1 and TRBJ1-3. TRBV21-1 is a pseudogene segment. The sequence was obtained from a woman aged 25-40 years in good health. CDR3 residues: CASTAQRGNTIYF. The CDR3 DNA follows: TGTGCCAGCACCGCCCAGAGGGGAAACACCATATATTTT.